This entry features one TCR beta chain sequence. The data belong to a study of blood T cell repertoires in COVID-19. Study-wide context: The origin of the acute and convalescent COVID-19 samples was the United States, Italy and Spain. PBMCs, B-cell-depleted T cells, or T cells provided the cDNA or gDNA that made up the material.

The assay was immunoSEQ multiplex PCR, and TCRdb's table has in-frame clones only and misses some. The sample records 140,000 to 150,000 clones, about 90% being singletons. Trimming removed 7 bases from V and 5 bases from J; junction bases left unmatched: 8. Germline lookup yields CDR1 SGHRS and CDR2 YFSETQ. The CDR3 has 14 amino acids. This TCR was sampled from a woman in her forties or fifties with acute or convalescent COVID-19. Specimen: peripheral blood. V and J are TRBV5-1 and TRBJ2-1; 8 positions agree with TRBD2. CDR3 sequence reads: CASAGGASNNEQFF. The CDR3 DNA is TGCGCCAGCGCCGGGGGGGCAAGCAACAATGAGCAGTTCTTC.